This TCR beta chain emerged from a study of blood T cell repertoires in COVID-19. In the study overall: Donors in the United States, Italy and Spain gave samples during acute or convalescent COVID-19. PBMCs, B-cell-depleted T cells, or T cells provided the cDNA or gDNA that made up the material.

This CDR3 is 21 amino acids long. The germline V gene encodes CDR1 SGHVS and CDR2 FNYEAQ. The trim removed 5 bases at V and 0 bases at J, leaving 17 bases unmatched. In the original workflow: Reference gene primer amplification in the assay estimated nucleated cell counts. The repertoire was sequenced with immunoSEQ multiplex PCR; TCRdb's copy has only in-frame clones and lacks some. V and J calls and clone size come straight from that table; D and trimming were deduced from the DNA. This table has some 60,000 clones, approximately 86% appearing once. The TCR was taken from a man aged 70-80 years with acute or convalescent COVID-19. V is TRBV7-6 and J is TRBJ2-1; TRBD2 matches at 12 bases. The sequencing input was peripheral blood. For the CDR3, the DNA is TGTGCCAGCAGCAACATGGGGTGGGCTAGCGGGAGGGAGTCCTCCTACAATGAGCAGTTCTTC. Residues: CASSNMGWASGRESSYNEQFF. Looking up the rest from reference TRBV7-6 and TRBJ2-1 gives the full variable domain: GAGVSQSPRYKVTKRGQDVALRCDPISGHVSLYWYRQALGQGPEFLTYFNYEAQQDKSGLPNDRFSAERPEGSISTLTIQRTEQRDSAMYRCASSNMGWASGRESSYNEQFFGPGTRLTVL.